Listed here are 7 T cell receptor beta chains from one sample, sequenced in a study of T-cell reconstitution after alpha-beta-depleted transplantation in children. Unique molecular identifiers were incorporated into the prepared TCRbeta library. TCRdb reanalysed the PCR reads using MiXCR and keeps one entry per CDR3 protein. The sample carries 500,000 or so distinct CDR3 sequences, 30% to 35% recorded once. The specimen comprised PBMCs from the stem cell graft donor, sampled from the stem cell graft. These receptors were taken from a human donor who donated a stem cell graft to a child with aplastic anemia.

A few counts support this clonotype. V is TRBV9 and J is TRBJ2-7; 7 nucleotides match TRBD2. After removal of 4 bases from V and 5 bases from J, the junction contained 6 bases not matched to a gene. This CDR3 is built from 13 residues. Looked up from germline, CDR1 is SGDLS and CDR2 is YYNGEE. CDR3 in amino acids: CASSSGTNHEQYF. The CDR3 bases are TGTGCCAGCAGCTCCGGGACTAACCACGAGCAGTACTTC. The whole variable domain, remainder taken from reference TRBV9 and TRBJ2-7, is DSGVTQTPKHLITATGQRVTLRCSPRSGDLSVYWYQQSLDQGLQFLIQYYNGEERAKGNILERFSAQQFPDLHSELNLSSLELGDSALYFCASSSGTNHEQYFGPGTRLTVT.

This clonotype came up a few times. The genes are TRBV15 and TRBJ1-5; no reliable D call. Germline-derived CDR1 and CDR2 are LNHNV and YYDKDF (reference sequence). V was trimmed by 0 bases and J by 4 bases, leaving 7 bases between them. This CDR3 region has 14 residues. The CDR3 protein is CATSRETRNQPQHF. DNA for the CDR3: TGTGCCACCAGCAGAGAGACAAGGAATCAGCCCCAGCATTTT.

This clonotype appeared a few times. V gene TRBV10-1 combines with J gene TRBJ2-3, with 7 bases aligning to TRBD1. Unmatched junction bases numbered 3, after V lost 0 bases and J lost 3 bases. This CDR3 has 15 residues. Per the germline V gene, CDR1 is WNHNN and CDR2 is SYGVQD (reference sequence). In DNA, the CDR3 is TGCGCCAGCAGTGAGTCGGGCAGGGGGACAGATACGCAGTATTTT. Protein: CASSESGRGTDTQYF.

This clonotype was seen a few times. V gene TRBV6-1 combines with J gene TRBJ1-5; D is possibly TRBD1 (6 bases). Germline V lookup: CDR1 MNHNS, CDR2 SASEGT. CDR3 length: 15 amino acids. V lost 5 bases and J 2 bases, leaving 13 bases between the germline ends. The DNA for the CDR3 is TGTGCCAGCAGTCCAACAGGGTTTGGCAATCAGCCCCAGCATTTT. Residues: CASSPTGFGNQPQHF.

The chain couples TRBV5-4 to TRBJ1-2; the D gene is possibly TRBD1 (5 bases). Germline CDR1 and CDR2: SGHNT and YYREEE (reference sequence). The V end lost 0 bases, the J end lost 8 bases, and 17 bases lay between the germline ends. The CDR3 contains 15 residues. The CDR3 nucleotides are TGTGCCAGCAGCTTGGCCGGGACTCGGGGCTCGGGCTACACCTTC. Amino acids: CASSLAGTRGSGYTF.

This clonotype has at least ten counts. The chain carries TRBV30 and TRBJ1-1; D gene ambiguous. Germline CDR1 reads GTSNPN; CDR2 reads SVGIG (reference sequence). The CDR3 runs 12 residues. V was trimmed by 8 bases and J by 0 bases, leaving 10 bases between them. CDR3 protein: CARNFLNTEAFF. The CDR3 DNA follows: TGTGCCCGGAATTTTTTGAACACTGAAGCTTTCTTT.

V and J are TRBV7-6 and TRBJ1-2, with 12 bases aligning to TRBD1. J lost 7 bases, V lost 5 bases, and 5 bases had no gene match. The germline V gene encodes CDR1 SGHVS and CDR2 FNYEAQ. The CDR3 covers 14 residues. CDR3 nucleotides: TGTGCCAGCAGCAGAGGGACAGGGGGCGCTGGCTACACCTTC. Its translation: CASSRGTGGAGYTF.